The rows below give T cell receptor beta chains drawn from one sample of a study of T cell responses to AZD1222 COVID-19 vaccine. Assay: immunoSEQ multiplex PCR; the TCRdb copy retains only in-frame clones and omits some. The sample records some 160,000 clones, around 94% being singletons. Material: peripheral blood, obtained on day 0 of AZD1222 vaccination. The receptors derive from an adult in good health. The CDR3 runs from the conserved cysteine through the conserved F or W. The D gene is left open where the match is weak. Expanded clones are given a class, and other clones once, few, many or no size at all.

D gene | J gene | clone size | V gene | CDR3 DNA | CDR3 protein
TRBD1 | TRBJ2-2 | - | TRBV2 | TGTGCCAGCAGTGACCTAGGACAGGGGACCGGGGAGCTGTTTTTT | CASSDLGQGTGELFF
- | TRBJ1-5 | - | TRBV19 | TGTGCCAGTAGTACGGGACAACCCAATCAGCCCCAGCATTTT | CASSTGQPNQPQHF
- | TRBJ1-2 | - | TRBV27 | TGTGCCAGCAGTTTAACGCCCTGGGGGGACTATGGCTACACCTTC | CASSLTPWGDYGYTF
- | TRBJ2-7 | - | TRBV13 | TGTGCCAGCAGCTTAGGTACTCAAACTTGGTACGAGCAGTACTTC | CASSLGTQTWYEQYF
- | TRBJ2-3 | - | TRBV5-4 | TGTGCCAGCAGCTCACAACTCCTACAAACCACAGATACGCAGTATTTT | CASSSQLLQTTDTQYF
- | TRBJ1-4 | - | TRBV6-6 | TGTGCCAGCAGTCTGGTCCAGGCTAATGAAAAACTGTTTTTT | CASSLVQANEKLFF
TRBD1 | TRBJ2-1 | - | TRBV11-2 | TGTGCCAGCAGCTTAGAAAGGGGGCCCTCAGTGGAGCAGTTCTTC | CASSLERGPSVEQFF
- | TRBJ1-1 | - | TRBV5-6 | TGTGCCAGCAGCTCCTGGCCGGCCTACCAGACTGAAGCTTTCTTT | CASSSWPAYQTEAFF
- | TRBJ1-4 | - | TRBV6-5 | TGTGCCAGCAGTTACTCGGGGGGGGTTGAAAAACTGTTTTTT | CASSYSGGVEKLFF
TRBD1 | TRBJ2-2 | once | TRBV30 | TGTGCCTGGAGTAAAACAGGGGGCGATCACGGGGAGCTGTTTTTT | CAWSKTGGDHGELFF
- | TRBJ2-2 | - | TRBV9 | TGTGCCAGCAGCGGGGCCCTTAACACCGGGGAGCTGTTTTTT | CASSGALNTGELFF
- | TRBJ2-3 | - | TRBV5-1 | TGCGCCAGCCTAAAGGCCGGGGGCGGGACAGATACGCAGTATTTT | CASLKAGGGTDTQYF
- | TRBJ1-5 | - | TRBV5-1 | TGCGCCAGCAGCCCTCAGGGTCCCAATCAGCCCCAGCATTTT | CASSPQGPNQPQHF
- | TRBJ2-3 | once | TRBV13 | TGTGCCAGCAGTTCCAGGCCGGGGGTGTCCACAGATACGCAGTATTTT | CASSSRPGVSTDTQYF
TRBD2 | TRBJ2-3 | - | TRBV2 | TGTGCCAGCAGTGGACTAGCCATGTCCCACACAGATACGCAGTATTTT | CASSGLAMSHTDTQYF
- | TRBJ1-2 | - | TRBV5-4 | TGTGCCAGCAGCTGGAACCCGGGACGGGTGGAGGGCTACACCTTC | CASSWNPGRVEGYTF
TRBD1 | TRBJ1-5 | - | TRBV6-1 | TGTGCCAGCAGTGATCCTTTTTCTTCCAGGGGGAATCAGCCCCAGCATTTT | CASSDPFSSRGNQPQHF
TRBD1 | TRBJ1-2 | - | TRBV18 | TGTGCCAGCTCAGCGGACAGGGACTATGGCTACACCTTC | CASSADRDYGYTF
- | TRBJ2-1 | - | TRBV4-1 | TGCGCCAGCAGCCCGTATTCGATGGGCGTCTCCTACAATGAGCAGTTCTTC | CASSPYSMGVSYNEQFF
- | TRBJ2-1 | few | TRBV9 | TGTGCCAGCAGCGTAGTTATCGCGGGGGCAGCCAACAATGAGCAGTTCTTC | CASSVVIAGAANNEQFF
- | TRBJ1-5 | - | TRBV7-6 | TGTGCCAGCAGCGGGCTGCGGGATCAGCCCCAGCATTTT | CASSGLRDQPQHF
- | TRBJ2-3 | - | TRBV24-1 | TGTGCCACCAGTGATAAAAGCCGGCGGGGCACAGATACGCAGTATTTT | CATSDKSRRGTDTQYF
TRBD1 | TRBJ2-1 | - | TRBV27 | TGTGCCAGCAGTTTAGTCTGGGACAGCAACTACAATGAGCAGTTCTTC | CASSLVWDSNYNEQFF
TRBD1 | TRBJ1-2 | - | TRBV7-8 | TGTGCCAGCCAGGACTCATCGACAGGGAACTATGGCTACACCTTC | CASQDSSTGNYGYTF
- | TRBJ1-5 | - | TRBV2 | TGTGCCAGCAGTGGGGGACGGCTCAATCAGCCCCAGCATTTT | CASSGGRLNQPQHF
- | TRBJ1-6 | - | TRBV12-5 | TGTGCTAGTGGCCGCGATTATTCACCCCTCCACTTT | CASGRDYSPLHF
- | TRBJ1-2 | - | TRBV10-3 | TGTGCCATCACGGAGGACAGCAACTATGGCTACACCTTC | CAITEDSNYGYTF
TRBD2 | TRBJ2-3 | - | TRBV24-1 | TGTGCCACCAACGGCGGGGGGGCAGATACGCAGTATTTT | CATNGGGADTQYF
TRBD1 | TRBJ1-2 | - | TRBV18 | TGTGCCAGCTCACCCAACCTCGGGACAGGGGAGGTCTATGGCTACACCTTC | CASSPNLGTGEVYGYTF
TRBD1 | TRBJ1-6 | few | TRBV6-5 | TGTGCCAGCAGTTACTCGAGCGGGACAGGGGGTTCACCCCTCCACTTT | CASSYSSGTGGSPLHF
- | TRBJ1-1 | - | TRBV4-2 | TGTGCCAGCAGCCAAGAGCCACCCGGTCCCGGAGCTTTCTTT | CASSQEPPGPGAFF
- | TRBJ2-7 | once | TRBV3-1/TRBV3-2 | TGTGCCAGCAGCCATAACTTTGTCTACGAGCAGTACTTC | CASSHNFVYEQYF
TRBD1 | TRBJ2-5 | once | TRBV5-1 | TGCGCCAGCAGCCGCTTTGGACAGGGAGGCCAAGAGACCCAGTACTTC | CASSRFGQGGQETQYF
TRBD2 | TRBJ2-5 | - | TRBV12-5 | TGTGCTAGTGCAATAGCGGGGGGAGCCACCCAGTACTTC | CASAIAGGATQYF
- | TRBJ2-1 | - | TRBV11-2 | TGTGCCAGCAGCCCTATTGGCGGGGCCGCCCGCAATGAGCAGTTCTTC | CASSPIGGAARNEQFF
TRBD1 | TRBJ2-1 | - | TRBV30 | TGTGCCGGAGCCGGGACAGGGGTCGCTGAGCAGTTCTTC | CAGAGTGVAEQFF
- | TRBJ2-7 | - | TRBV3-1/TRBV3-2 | TGTGCCAGCTGTCGGACATGGGGTAGCTCCTACGAGCAGTACTTC | CASCRTWGSSYEQYF
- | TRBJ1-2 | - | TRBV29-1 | TGCAGCGTTGAACCGGTGAACTATGGCTACACCTTC | CSVEPVNYGYTF
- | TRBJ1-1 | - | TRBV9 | TGTGCCAGCAGCGTAGGATCCCGAGCACCTAACACTGAAGCTTTCTTT | CASSVGSRAPNTEAFF
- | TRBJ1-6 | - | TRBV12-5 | TGTGCTAGTGGCCCCGGACCCTCTAATTCACCCCTCCACTTT | CASGPGPSNSPLHF
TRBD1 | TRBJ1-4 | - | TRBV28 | TGTGCCAGCAGCCACGGGACAGGGGGTGAAAAACTGTTTTTT | CASSHGTGGEKLFF
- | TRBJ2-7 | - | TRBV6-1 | TGTGCCAGCAGTGAATATGGACTGAAAACCTACGAGCAGTACTTC | CASSEYGLKTYEQYF
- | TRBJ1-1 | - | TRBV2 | TGTGCCAGCGGAGGGGGAGGAGGGTATGACACTGAAGCTTTCTTT | CASGGGGGYDTEAFF
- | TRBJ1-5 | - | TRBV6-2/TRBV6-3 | TGTGCCAGCAGTTACAAGAGGGAGAGTCAGCCCCAGCATTTT | CASSYKRESQPQHF
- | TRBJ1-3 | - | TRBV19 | TGTGCCAGTAGTGCCCGATTCCGGGGCTCTGGAAACACCATATATTTT | CASSARFRGSGNTIYF
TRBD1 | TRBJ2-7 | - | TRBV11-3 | TGTGCCAGCAGCTTGGGACAGGGGGCAGAGTTCTTC | CASSLGQGAEFF
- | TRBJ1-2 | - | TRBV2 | TGTGCCAGCAGTGAACTGGCCCCCTATGGCTACACCTTC | CASSELAPYGYTF
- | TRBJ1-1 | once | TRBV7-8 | TGTGCCAGCAGCATTTATACAGGGAAGACTGAAGCTTTCTTT | CASSIYTGKTEAFF
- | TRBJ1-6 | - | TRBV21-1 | TGTGCCAGGTCACAGGGGGCGCTTAGTAATTCACCCCTCCACTTT | CARSQGALSNSPLHF
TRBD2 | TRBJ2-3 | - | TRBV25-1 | TGTGCCAGCAGCCGACTAGCGGGGGGACACACAGATACGCAGTATTTT | CASSRLAGGHTDTQYF
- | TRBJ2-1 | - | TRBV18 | TGTGCCAGCTCAGATGTGAGGGATTTCCATGAGCAGTTCTTC | CASSDVRDFHEQFF
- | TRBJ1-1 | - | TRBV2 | TGTGCCAGCAGCGTCGCATCGGAAGCTTTCTTT | CASSVASEAFF